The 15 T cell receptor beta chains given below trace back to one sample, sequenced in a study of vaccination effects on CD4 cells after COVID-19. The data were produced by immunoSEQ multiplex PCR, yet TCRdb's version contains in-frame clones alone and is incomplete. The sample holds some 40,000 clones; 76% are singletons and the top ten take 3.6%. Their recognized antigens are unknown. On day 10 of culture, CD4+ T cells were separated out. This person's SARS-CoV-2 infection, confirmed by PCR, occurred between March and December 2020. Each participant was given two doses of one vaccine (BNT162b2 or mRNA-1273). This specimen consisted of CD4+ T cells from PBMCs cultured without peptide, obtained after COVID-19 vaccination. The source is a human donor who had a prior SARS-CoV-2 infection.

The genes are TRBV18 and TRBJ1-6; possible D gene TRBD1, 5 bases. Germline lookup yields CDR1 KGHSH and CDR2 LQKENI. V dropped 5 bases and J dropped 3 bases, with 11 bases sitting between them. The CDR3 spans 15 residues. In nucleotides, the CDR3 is TGTGCCAGCTCAGAGACAGCCTACTATAATTCACCCCTCCACTTT. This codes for CASSETAYYNSPLHF.

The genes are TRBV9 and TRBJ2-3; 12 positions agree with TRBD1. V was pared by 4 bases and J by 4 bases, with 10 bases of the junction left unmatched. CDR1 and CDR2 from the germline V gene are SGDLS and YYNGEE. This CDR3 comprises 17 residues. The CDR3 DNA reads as TGTGCCAGCAGCCCAGACCCGGGACAGGGGGCCGCAGATACGCAGTATTTT. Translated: CASSPDPGQGAADTQYF. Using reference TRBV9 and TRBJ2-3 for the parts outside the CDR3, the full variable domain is DSGVTQTPKHLITATGQRVTLRCSPRSGDLSVYWYQQSLDQGLQFLIQYYNGEERAKGNILERFSAQQFPDLHSELNLSSLELGDSALYFCASSPDPGQGAADTQYFGPGTRLTVL.

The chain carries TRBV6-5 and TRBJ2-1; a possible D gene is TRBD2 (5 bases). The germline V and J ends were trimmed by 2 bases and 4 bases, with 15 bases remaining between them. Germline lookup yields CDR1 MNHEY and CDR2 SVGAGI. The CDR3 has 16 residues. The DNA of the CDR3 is TGTGCCAGCAGTTACCACGAATTCGGGAATTACAATGAGCAGTTCTTC. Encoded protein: CASSYHEFGNYNEQFF.

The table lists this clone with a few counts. This CDR3 reads CASSLWSAQLARPYEQYF. CDR3 DNA sequence: TGCGCCAGCAGCTTGTGGTCCGCACAACTAGCGAGGCCCTACGAGCAGTACTTC. This sequence joins TRBV5-1 and TRBJ2-7; the match to TRBD2 covers 7 bases. The CDR3 is made up of 18 amino acids. Trimming removed 1 base from V and 2 bases from J; junction bases left unmatched: 15. The germline gives CDR1 SGHRS, CDR2 YFSETQ.

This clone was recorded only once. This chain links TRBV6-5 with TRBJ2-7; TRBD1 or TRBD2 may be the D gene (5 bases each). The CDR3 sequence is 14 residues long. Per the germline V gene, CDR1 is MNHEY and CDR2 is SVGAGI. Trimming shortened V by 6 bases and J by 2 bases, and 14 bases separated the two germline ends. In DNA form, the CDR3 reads TGTGCCAGCAGCTCCGGGACGGTTGCCTACGAGCAGTACTTC. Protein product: CASSSGTVAYEQYF.

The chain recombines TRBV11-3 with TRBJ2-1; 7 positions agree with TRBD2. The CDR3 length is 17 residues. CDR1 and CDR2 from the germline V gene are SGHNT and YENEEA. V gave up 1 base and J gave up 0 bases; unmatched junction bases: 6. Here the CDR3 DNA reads TGTGCCAGCAGCTTAGGACTAGCCCCGAGCTCCTACAATGAGCAGTTCTTC. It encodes CASSLGLAPSSYNEQFF. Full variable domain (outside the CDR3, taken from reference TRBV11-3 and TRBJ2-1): EAGVVQSPRYKIIEKKQPVAFWCNPISGHNTLYWYLQNLGQGPELLIRYENEEAVDDSQLPKDRFSAERLKGVDSTLKIQPAELGDSAVYLCASSLGLAPSSYNEQFFGPGTRLTVL.

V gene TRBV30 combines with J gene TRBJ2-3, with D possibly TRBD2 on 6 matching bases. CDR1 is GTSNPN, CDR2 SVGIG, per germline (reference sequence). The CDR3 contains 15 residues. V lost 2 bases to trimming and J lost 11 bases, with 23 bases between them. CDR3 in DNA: TGTGCCTGGAGTCCCAAAGCCCTCCTAATGGGGGGGCAGTATTTT. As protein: CAWSPKALLMGGQYF.

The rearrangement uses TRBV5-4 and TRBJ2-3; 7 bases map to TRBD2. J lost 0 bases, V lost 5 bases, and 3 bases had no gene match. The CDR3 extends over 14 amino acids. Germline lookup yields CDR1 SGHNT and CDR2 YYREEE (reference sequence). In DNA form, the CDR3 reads TGTGCCAGCAGAGCGGGGTCTAGCACAGATACGCAGTATTTT. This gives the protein CASRAGSSTDTQYF.

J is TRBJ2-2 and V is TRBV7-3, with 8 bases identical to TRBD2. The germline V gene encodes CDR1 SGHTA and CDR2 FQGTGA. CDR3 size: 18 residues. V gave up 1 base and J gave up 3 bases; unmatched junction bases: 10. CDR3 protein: CASSLKAYTSGYTGELFF. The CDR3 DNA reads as TGTGCCAGCAGCTTAAAAGCGTACACTAGCGGTTACACCGGGGAGCTGTTTTTT.

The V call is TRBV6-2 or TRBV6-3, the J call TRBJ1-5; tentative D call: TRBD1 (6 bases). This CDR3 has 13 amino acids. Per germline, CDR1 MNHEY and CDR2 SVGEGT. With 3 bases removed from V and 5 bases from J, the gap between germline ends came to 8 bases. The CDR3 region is CASSYTGHQPQHF. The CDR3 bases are TGTGCCAGCAGTTATACAGGGCATCAGCCCCAGCATTTT.

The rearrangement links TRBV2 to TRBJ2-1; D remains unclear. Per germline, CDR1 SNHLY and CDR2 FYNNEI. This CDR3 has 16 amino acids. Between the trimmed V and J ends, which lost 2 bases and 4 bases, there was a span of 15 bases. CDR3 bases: TGTGCCAGCAGTGAATATGGGCCAGCTATTTACAATGAGCAGTTCTTC. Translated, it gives CASSEYGPAIYNEQFF.

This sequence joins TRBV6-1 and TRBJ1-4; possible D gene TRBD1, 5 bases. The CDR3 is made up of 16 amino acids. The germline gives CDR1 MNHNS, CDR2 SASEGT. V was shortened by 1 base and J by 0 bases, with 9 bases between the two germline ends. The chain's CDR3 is CASSEGGVATNEKLFF. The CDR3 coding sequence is TGTGCCAGCAGTGAAGGAGGGGTCGCAACTAATGAAAAACTGTTTTTT.

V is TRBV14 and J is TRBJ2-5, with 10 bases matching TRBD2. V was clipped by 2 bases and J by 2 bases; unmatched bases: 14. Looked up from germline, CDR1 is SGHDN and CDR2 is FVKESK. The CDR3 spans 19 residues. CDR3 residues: CASSQRTRTSGSLQETQYF. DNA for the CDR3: TGTGCCAGCAGCCAACGAACCCGGACTAGCGGATCCTTACAAGAGACCCAGTACTTC.

CDR3 DNA: TGCGCCAGCGGCCGGGACCCCTTCGGCAATGAGCAGTTCTTC. Translated: CASGRDPFGNEQFF. The J gene is TRBJ2-1, the V gene TRBV5-1; D may correspond to TRBD1 or TRBD2 (5 bases each). The germline gives CDR1 SGHRS, CDR2 YFSETQ. Trimming stripped 7 bases from V and 6 bases from J, with 17 bases between. This CDR3 contains 14 residues.

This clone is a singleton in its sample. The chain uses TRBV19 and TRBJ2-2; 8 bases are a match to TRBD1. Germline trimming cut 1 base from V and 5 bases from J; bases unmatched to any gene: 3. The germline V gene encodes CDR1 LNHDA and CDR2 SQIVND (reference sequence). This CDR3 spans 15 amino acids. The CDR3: CASSIGTGKTGELFF. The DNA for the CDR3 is TGTGCCAGTAGTATAGGGACAGGGAAAACCGGGGAGCTGTTTTTT.